This TCR beta chain was retrieved from a study of blood T cell repertoires in COVID-19. On the study more broadly: The United States, Italy and Spain supplied acute and convalescent COVID-19 samples.

Individuals drawn from around 25 US areas were about 18 to 95 years old. Symptom resolution, clearance, or two negative PCRs marked the recovered donors of Cohort 3. The data were produced by immunoSEQ multiplex PCR, yet TCRdb's version contains in-frame clones alone and is incomplete. The sample includes 430,000 or so clones, approximately 90% of them seen just once. Germline CDR1 is SGHRS and CDR2 is YFSETQ. V gave up 2 bases and J gave up 7 bases, with 12 bases separating them. CDR3 length: 14 residues. V usage is TRBV5-1 and J usage is TRBJ2-2, with D maybe TRBD1 (6 bases). The sample taken for sequencing was PBMCs or T cells enriched from blood (not recorded which). This TCR was recovered from a woman in her forties who had recovered from COVID-19. The CDR3 DNA sequence: TGCGCCAGCAGCTTACAGGGTCAGCACGGGGAGCTGTTTTTT. Its protein product is CASSLQGQHGELFF.